One sample yielded the 11 T cell receptor beta chains listed below, sequenced in a study of T cell clonotyping in hematopoietic cell transplantation. The repertoire was sequenced with immunoSEQ multiplex PCR; TCRdb's copy has only in-frame clones and lacks some. The sample has about 41,000 clones, about 95% seen once. Sequencing input: peripheral blood mononuclear cells. These receptors were obtained from a man aged 25 to 40 in good health. Some clones in this sample may be carry-over from other donors' samples.

V and J are TRBV9 and TRBJ1-5, with D tentatively TRBD1 (5 bases). CDR3 length: 14 amino acids. Germline CDR1 is SGDLS and CDR2 is YYNGEE. V gave up 2 bases and J gave up 6 bases, with 12 bases separating them. CDR3 protein: CASSVWPGGQPQHF. The CDR3 coding sequence is TGTGCCAGCAGCGTTTGGCCCGGGGGTCAGCCCCAGCATTTT.

This rearrangement joins TRBV10-2 to TRBJ2-2, with a weak D call TRBD2 (6 bases). The CDR3 extends over 16 amino acids. CDR1 is WSHSY and CDR2 is SAAADI in the germline V gene. V lost 0 bases to trimming and J lost 6 bases, with 14 bases between them. The DNA for the CDR3 is TGCGCCAGCAGTGAGTCGAGAGGGACTTCCTCCGGGGAGCTGTTTTTT. Translated: CASSESRGTSSGELFF.

This rearrangement joins TRBV6-1 to TRBJ1-1, with a weak D call TRBD1 (5 bases). V shed 4 bases and J shed 0 bases, with 18 bases lying between them. From germline, CDR1 is MNHNS and CDR2 SASEGT. The CDR3 consists of 17 residues. The CDR3 sequence is CASSVSRALGMNTEAFF. CDR3 DNA: TGTGCCAGCAGTGTGAGCAGGGCGTTGGGGATGAACACTGAAGCTTTCTTT.

The chain couples TRBV19 to TRBJ2-1; D gene uncertain. Trimming removed 8 bases at V and 13 bases at J, with 12 bases between. The CDR3 contains 10 residues. Germline values: CDR1 LNHDA, CDR2 SQIVND (reference sequence). CDR3 sequence: CASGRVPQFF. The CDR3 DNA follows: TGTGCCAGTGGCCGGGTCCCACAGTTCTTC.

This clone turned up a few times. This chain links TRBV5-1 with TRBJ2-5; 10 bases map to TRBD1. This CDR3 has 17 residues. V lost 0 bases and J lost 2; bases outside the gene matches: 7. Germline CDR1 SGHRS, CDR2 YFSETQ. CDR3 sequence (DNA): TGCGCCAGCAGCTTGGATATCGGGACAGGGGAACAAGAGACCCAGTACTTC. Its protein product is CASSLDIGTGEQETQYF.

V is TRBV19 and J is TRBJ1-2, with D uncertain. Germline CDR1 is LNHDA and CDR2 is SQIVND (reference sequence). This CDR3 region has 12 residues. V lost 8 bases and J lost 9, with 16 bases in between. The CDR3, as DNA: TGTGCCAGTTCCGATACCACCGCTAGCTACACCTTC. This codes for CASSDTTASYTF. Combining the CDR3 with reference TRBV19 and TRBJ1-2 gives the whole variable domain DGGITQSPKYLFRKEGQNVTLSCEQNLNHDAMYWYRQDPGQGLRLIYYSQIVNDFQKGDIAEGYSVSREKKESFPLTVTSAQKNPTAFYLCASSDTTASYTFGSGTRLTVV.

The chain couples TRBV15 to TRBJ1-2; tentative D call: TRBD1 (5 bases). The ends were cut back, 0 bases at V and 1 base at J, with 9 bases in the middle. From germline, CDR1 is LNHNV and CDR2 YYDKDF (reference sequence). CDR3 length: 15 residues. The CDR3 nucleotides read TGTGCCACCAGCAGAGATAACGGGGGTAACTATGGCTACACCTTC. Amino acid sequence: CATSRDNGGNYGYTF.

V is TRBV30 and J is TRBJ2-6; D ambiguous. Trimming cost V 2 bases and J 4 bases, with 9 bases left between them. Per the germline V gene, CDR1 is GTSNPN and CDR2 is SVGIG (reference sequence). The CDR3 is 14 amino acids. CDR3 protein: CAWSLGYGANVLTF. The CDR3 nucleotides are TGTGCCTGGAGTTTGGGGTACGGGGCCAACGTCCTGACTTTC.

The chain joins TRBV5-6 to TRBJ2-6, with a possible D match to TRBD2 (6 bases). From germline, CDR1 is SGHDT and CDR2 YYEEEE. V was pared by 6 bases and J by 2 bases, with 18 bases between. CDR3 length equals 17 residues. The CDR3 sequence is CASTYGGLLTGANVLTF. The DNA for the CDR3 is TGTGCCAGCACCTACGGGGGTTTGTTGACTGGGGCCAACGTCCTGACTTTC.

The chain employs TRBV9 and TRBJ2-3; D gene unclear. This CDR3 spans 13 amino acids. Germline V gene data show CDR1 as SGDLS and CDR2 as YYNGEE. V lost 0 bases and J 8 bases, leaving 10 bases between the germline ends. CDR3 bases: TGTGCCAGCAGCGTAGCGGACGAGCTTACGCAGTATTTT. Translated: CASSVADELTQYF.

CDR3 coding DNA: TGTGCCAGCAGTTTATCACTTTCCTCTAGCGTCTACGAGCAGTACTTC. Amino acids: CASSLSLSSSVYEQYF. V gene TRBV27 combines with J gene TRBJ2-7; possible D gene TRBD2, 6 bases. Germline values: CDR1 MNHEY, CDR2 SMNVEV (reference sequence). The CDR3 loop spans 16 amino acids. Trimming pared 0 bases from V and 3 bases from J, leaving 15 bases between.